A few counts support the clone carrying this T cell receptor (beta chain). This specimen belongs to a study of T cells in Graves' hyperthyroidism and ophthalmopathy. TCR beta CDR3 regions were amplified from RNA transcripts. Primed by the HTBI set, a first-round RT-PCR was run on the TCR CDR3. Via MiXCR, TCRdb re-called the multiplex PCR reads, giving one row per CDR3 protein. The sample includes about 590,000 distinct CDR3 sequences, more than 15% of them seen just once. The CDR3 has 13 amino acids. Germline V gene lookup returns CDR1 MNHNY and CDR2 SVGAGI (reference sequence). V was cut by 1 base and J by 0 bases, with 3 bases left in between. Clinical symptoms, serum thyroxine, TRAb, thyroid ultrasound and orbital computed tomography informed diagnoses.

This clonotype was obtained from a woman aged 25 to 45 with Graves' hyperthyroidism. V is TRBV6-6 and J is TRBJ1-1; no definite D call. The specimen sequenced was blood. CDR3 DNA: TGTGCCAGCAGTTACTGGGTGAACACTGAAGCTTTCTTT. It codes for CASSYWVNTEAFF.